This record covers a single T cell receptor (beta chain). Using immunoSEQ multiplex PCR, the repertoire was profiled, and TCRdb retains in-frame clones only, with some absent. The sample records 55,000 or so clones, around 92% being singletons. V shed 2 bases and J shed 0 bases, with 8 bases lying between them. There are 14 residues in the CDR3. Germline lookup yields CDR1 SGDLS and CDR2 YYNGEE. This sample was included in a study of T cell changes during pregnancy in multiple sclerosis. The clonotype comes from a female donor with multiple sclerosis, enrolled in a pregnancy study. This specimen was CD4+ T cells from peripheral blood mononuclear cells, taken after pregnancy. The chain uses TRBV9 and TRBJ1-1; D unclear. CDR3 residues: CASSVHQVNTEAFF. The CDR3, as DNA: TGTGCCAGCAGCGTCCACCAGGTGAACACTGAAGCTTTCTTT.